These 14 T cell receptor beta chains share one sample of origin, sequenced in a study of OX40 agonist ivuxolimab in advanced cancers. The data were produced by immunoSEQ multiplex PCR, yet TCRdb's version contains in-frame clones alone and is incomplete. The sample shows about 24,000 clones, 73% of them seen only once. The source material was CD4+ or CD8+ T cells sorted from blood, sampled in a trial of the OX40 agonist ivuxolimab. These receptors originate from an adult with an advanced solid tumor such as melanoma, head and neck, liver or kidney cancer.

This clone qualifies as medium-sized. This sequence joins TRBV7-6 and TRBJ2-1; D might be TRBD2 (6 bases). CDR3 length: 12 amino acids. The germline gives CDR1 SGHVS, CDR2 FNYEAQ. Trimming took 5 bases from V and 7 from J, leaving 9 bases between them. The CDR3 DNA sequence: TGTGCCAGCAGCGATGGGGGGAATGAGCAGTTCTTC. It codes for CASSDGGNEQFF. Full variable domain (remainder filled in from reference TRBV7-6 and TRBJ2-1): GAGVSQSPRYKVTKRGQDVALRCDPISGHVSLYWYRQALGQGPEFLTYFNYEAQQDKSGLPNDRFSAERPEGSISTLTIQRTEQRDSAMYRCASSDGGNEQFFGPGTRLTVL.

The J gene is TRBJ2-1, the V gene TRBV6-6, with D perhaps TRBD1 or TRBD2 (5 bases each). Germline CDR1 and CDR2: MNHNY and SVGAGI (reference sequence). Trimming stripped 6 bases from V and 2 bases from J, with 17 bases between. CDR3 length: 16 residues. CDR3 nucleotides: TGTGCCAGCAGAGCGGAAGGGGTCCTACCCTACAATGAGCAGTTCTTC. This codes for CASRAEGVLPYNEQFF.

The chain joins TRBV11-1 to TRBJ2-4; 11 bases are a match to TRBD1. Germline CDR1 is SGHAT and CDR2 is FQDESV (reference sequence). J was trimmed by 0 bases and V by 5 bases; bases with no gene match: 6. The CDR3 spans 17 residues. CDR3 residues: CASSPGTGGIAKNIQYF. The CDR3 nucleotides read TGTGCCAGCAGCCCAGGGACAGGGGGAATAGCCAAAAACATTCAGTACTTC.

V and J are TRBV19 and TRBJ2-3; possibly TRBD2 for D (6 bases). The germline V and J ends were trimmed by 3 bases and 5 bases, with 12 bases remaining between them. The germline V gene encodes CDR1 LNHDA and CDR2 SQIVND (reference sequence). The CDR3 is 14 amino acids. The CDR3 DNA reads as TGTGCCAGTAGTATTGGGACTGGATTAGATACGCAGTATTTT. Amino acids: CASSIGTGLDTQYF.

By share of the sample, this clone is medium-sized (0.01 to 0.1%). The chain employs TRBV2 and TRBJ1-2, with TRBD1 as a possible D gene (5 bases). Germline V gene lookup returns CDR1 SNHLY and CDR2 FYNNEI. This CDR3 is built from 14 residues. Trimming removed 7 bases from V and 4 bases from J, with 16 bases in between. CDR3 residues: CASISGTDVYGYTF. The DNA for the CDR3 is TGTGCCAGCATCTCCGGGACGGACGTCTATGGCTACACCTTC.

The chain employs TRBV5-6 and TRBJ1-1; D is perhaps TRBD1 (6 bases). Germline CDR1 reads SGHDT; CDR2 reads YYEEEE. The length of the CDR3 is 17 residues. Trimming stripped 0 bases from V and 0 bases from J, with 15 bases between. The CDR3 loop reads CASSLASAAGVNTEAFF. The CDR3, as DNA: TGTGCCAGCAGCTTGGCCTCCGCGGCAGGGGTGAACACTGAAGCTTTCTTT.

The chain is built from TRBV7-3 and TRBJ2-7; possible D gene TRBD2, 5 bases. Germline lookup yields CDR1 SGHTA and CDR2 FQGTGA. The CDR3 totals 17 residues. Trimming shortened V by 0 bases and J by 3 bases, and 18 bases separated the two germline ends. In nucleotides, the CDR3 is TGTGCCAGCAGCTTAACATGGGTGGACTCGCCTGACTACGAGCAGTACTTC. Amino acid sequence: CASSLTWVDSPDYEQYF.

This clone was recorded a few times. The V and J genes are TRBV2 and TRBJ1-2; D not resolved. Trimming took 8 bases from V and 6 from J, leaving 16 bases between them. The CDR3 is 13 residues long. The V gene's germline CDR1 is SNHLY and CDR2 FYNNEI. CDR3 DNA: TGTGCCAGCGCGGCTTTTGCCTATGATGGCTACACCTTC. Its protein product is CASAAFAYDGYTF.

The V gene is TRBV7-8, the J gene TRBJ2-5, with D perhaps matching TRBD1 or TRBD2 (5 bases each). Trimming shortened V by 4 bases and J by 2 bases, and 17 bases separated the two germline ends. CDR3 length: 16 residues. CDR1 is SGHVS, CDR2 FQNEAQ, per germline. The CDR3: CASSSPRDPIQETQYF. The DNA of the CDR3 is TGTGCCAGCAGCTCCCCCCGGGACCCTATACAAGAGACCCAGTACTTC. Complete variable domain (other parts from reference TRBV7-8 and TRBJ2-5): GAGVSQSPRYKVAKRGQDVALRCDPISGHVSLFWYQQALGQGPEFLTYFQNEAQLDKSGLPSDRFFAERPEGSVSTLKIQRTQQEDSAVYLCASSSPRDPIQETQYFGPGTRLLVL.

J is TRBJ2-7 and V is TRBV28, with no clear D. Per the germline V gene, CDR1 is MDHEN and CDR2 is SYDVKM. The ends were cut back, 6 bases at V and 5 bases at J, with 23 bases in the middle. This CDR3 region has 16 residues. CDR3 bases: TGTGCCAGCAGCCCCGTCCGGAGCAGAAGGTATCACGAGCAGTACTTC. It specifies CASSPVRSRRYHEQYF.

This clone has more than one count but fewer than ten. The rearrangement uses TRBV6-1 and TRBJ2-1, with D perhaps assigned TRBD1 or TRBD2 (5 bases each). This CDR3 is built from 15 residues. V lost 2 bases to trimming and J lost 0 bases, with 8 bases between them. Germline V gene lookup returns CDR1 MNHNS and CDR2 SASEGT. CDR3 in DNA: TGTGCCAGCAGTGAATGGGGGAGCTCCTACAATGAGCAGTTCTTC. Protein: CASSEWGSSYNEQFF.

This chain's CDR3 is CASSYSSWGANVLTF. Written as DNA, the CDR3 is TGTGCCAGCAGTTACTCCTCTTGGGGGGCCAACGTCCTGACTTTC. V gene TRBV6-5 combines with J gene TRBJ2-6; D remains ambiguous. Germline V lookup: CDR1 MNHEY, CDR2 SVGAGI. This CDR3 region has 15 residues. Trimming removed 0 bases at V and 4 bases at J, with 7 bases between.

With regard to this clone: Other DNA sequences in this sample translate to the same CDR3. The rearrangement joins TRBV19 to TRBJ1-1; D gene unclear. This CDR3 has 12 amino acids. Germline values: CDR1 LNHDA, CDR2 SQIVND (reference sequence). V was shortened by 1 base and J by 1 base, with 1 base between the two germline ends. CDR3 bases: TGTGCCAGTAGTATAGGGAACACTGAAGCTTTCTTT. Translation gives CASSIGNTEAFF.

The J gene is TRBJ1-1, the V gene TRBV28; 8 nucleotides align to TRBD1. CDR1 MDHEN and CDR2 SYDVKM come from the germline V gene. The CDR3 spans 16 residues. Trimming cost V 5 bases and J 0 bases; bases outside gene matches: 8. CDR3 sequence reads: CASSPGTGPLNTEAFF. The CDR3 DNA follows: TGTGCCAGCAGTCCCGGGACAGGCCCCTTGAACACTGAAGCTTTCTTT.